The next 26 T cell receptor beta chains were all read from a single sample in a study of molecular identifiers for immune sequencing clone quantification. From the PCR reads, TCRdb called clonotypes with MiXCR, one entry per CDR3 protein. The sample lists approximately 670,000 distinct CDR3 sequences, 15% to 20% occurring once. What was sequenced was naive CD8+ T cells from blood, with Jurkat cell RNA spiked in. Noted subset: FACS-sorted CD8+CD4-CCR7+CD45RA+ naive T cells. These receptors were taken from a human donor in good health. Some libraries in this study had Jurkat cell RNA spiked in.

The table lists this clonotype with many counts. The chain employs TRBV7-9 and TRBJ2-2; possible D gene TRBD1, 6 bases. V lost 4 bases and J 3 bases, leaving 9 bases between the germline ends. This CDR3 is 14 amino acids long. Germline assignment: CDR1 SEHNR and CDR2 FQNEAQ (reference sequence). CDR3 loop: CASSSWTDTGELFF. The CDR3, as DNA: TGTGCCAGCAGCTCCTGGACAGACACCGGGGAGCTGTTTTTT.

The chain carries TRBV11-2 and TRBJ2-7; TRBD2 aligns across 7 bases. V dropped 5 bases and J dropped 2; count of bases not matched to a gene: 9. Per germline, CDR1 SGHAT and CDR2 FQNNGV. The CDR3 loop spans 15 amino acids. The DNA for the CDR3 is TGTGCCAGCAGCCCCCGCCGCGGGAGTGCCTACGAGCAGTACTTC. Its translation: CASSPRRGSAYEQYF.

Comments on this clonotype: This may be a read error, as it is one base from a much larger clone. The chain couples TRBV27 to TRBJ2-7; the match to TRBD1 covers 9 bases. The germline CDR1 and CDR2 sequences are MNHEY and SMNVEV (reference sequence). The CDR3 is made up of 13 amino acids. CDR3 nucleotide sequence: TGTGTCAGCAGTCCACAGGGGGCGTGGGAGCAGTACTTC. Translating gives CVSSPQGAWEQYF.

CDR3 in amino acids: CASSLSVGGINEQFF. CDR3 nucleotides: TGTGCCAGCAGCTTATCTGTGGGGGGCATCAATGAGCAGTTCTTC. The gene calls are TRBV5-5 and TRBJ2-1; D tentatively fits TRBD1 or TRBD2 (6 bases each). Germline lookup yields CDR1 SGHKS and CDR2 YYEKEE (reference sequence). The V gene lost 2 bases and the J gene lost 6 bases, with 15 bases spanning the gap. The CDR3 spans 15 residues.

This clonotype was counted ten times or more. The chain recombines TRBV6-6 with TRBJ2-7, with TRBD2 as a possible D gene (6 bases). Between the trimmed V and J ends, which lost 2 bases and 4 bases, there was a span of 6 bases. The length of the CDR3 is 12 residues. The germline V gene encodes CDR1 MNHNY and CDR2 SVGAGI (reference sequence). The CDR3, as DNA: TGTGCCAGCAGTTACGGGAGGTACGAGCAGTACTTC. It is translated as CASSYGRYEQYF.

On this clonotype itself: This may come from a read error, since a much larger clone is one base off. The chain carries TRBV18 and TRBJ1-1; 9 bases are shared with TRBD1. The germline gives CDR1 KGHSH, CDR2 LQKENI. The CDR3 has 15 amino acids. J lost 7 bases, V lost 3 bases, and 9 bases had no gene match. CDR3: CASSPRTGAENEAFF. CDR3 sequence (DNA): TGTGCCAGCTCACCTAGGACAGGGGCGGAAAATGAAGCTTTCTTT.

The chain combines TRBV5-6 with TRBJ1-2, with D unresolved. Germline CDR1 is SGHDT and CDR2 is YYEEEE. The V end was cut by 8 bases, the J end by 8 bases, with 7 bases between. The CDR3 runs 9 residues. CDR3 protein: CARAQGYTF. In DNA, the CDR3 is TGTGCCAGGGCGCAAGGCTACACCTTC.

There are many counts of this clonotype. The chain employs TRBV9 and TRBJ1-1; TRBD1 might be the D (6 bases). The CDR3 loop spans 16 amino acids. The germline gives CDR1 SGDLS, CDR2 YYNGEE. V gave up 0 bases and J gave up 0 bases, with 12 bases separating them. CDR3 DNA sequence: TGTGCCAGCAGCGTAGGCGGGGGCAGCATGAACACTGAAGCTTTCTTT. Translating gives CASSVGGGSMNTEAFF.

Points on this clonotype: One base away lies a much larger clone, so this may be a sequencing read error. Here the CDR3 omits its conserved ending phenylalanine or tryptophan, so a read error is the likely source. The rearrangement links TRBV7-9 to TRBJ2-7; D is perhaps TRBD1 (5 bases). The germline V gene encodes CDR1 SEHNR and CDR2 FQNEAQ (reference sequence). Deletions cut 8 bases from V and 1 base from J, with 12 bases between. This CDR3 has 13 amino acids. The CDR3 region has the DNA TGTGCCAGCCACCACCAGGGTTCCTACGAGCAGTACTTA. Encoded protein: CASHHQGSYEQYL.

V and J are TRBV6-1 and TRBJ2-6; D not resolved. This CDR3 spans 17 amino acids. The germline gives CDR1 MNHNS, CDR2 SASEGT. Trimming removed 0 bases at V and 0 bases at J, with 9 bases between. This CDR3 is CASSEAIFLSGANVLTF. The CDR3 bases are TGTGCCAGCAGTGAAGCGATTTTCCTCTCTGGGGCCAACGTCCTGACTTTC.

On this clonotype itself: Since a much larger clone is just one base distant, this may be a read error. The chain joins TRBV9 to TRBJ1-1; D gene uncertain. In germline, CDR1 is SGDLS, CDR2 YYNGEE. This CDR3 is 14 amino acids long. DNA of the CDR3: TGTGCCAGCAGCAGTGGAAGAGGGAACACTGAAACTTTCTTT. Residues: CASSSGRGNTETFF.

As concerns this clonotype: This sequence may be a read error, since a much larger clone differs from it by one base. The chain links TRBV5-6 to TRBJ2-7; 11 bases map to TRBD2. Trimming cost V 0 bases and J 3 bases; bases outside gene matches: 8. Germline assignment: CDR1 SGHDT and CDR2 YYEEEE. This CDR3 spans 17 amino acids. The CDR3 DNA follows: TGTGCCAGCAGCTTGGAACTAGCGGGAGCAGTTATCTACGAGCAGTACTTC. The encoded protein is CASSLELAGAVIYEQYF. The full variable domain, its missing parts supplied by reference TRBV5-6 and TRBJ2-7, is DAGVTQSPTHLIKTRGQQVTLRCSPKSGHDTVSWYQQALGQGPQFIFQYYEEEERQRGNFPDRFSGHQFPNYSSELNVNALLLGDSALYLCASSLELAGAVIYEQYFGPGTRLTVT.

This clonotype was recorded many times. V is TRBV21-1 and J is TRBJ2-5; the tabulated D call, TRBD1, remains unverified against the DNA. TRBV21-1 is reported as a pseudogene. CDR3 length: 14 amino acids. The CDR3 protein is CASSPLGVCETQYF. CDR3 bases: TGTGCCAGCAGCCCTCTGGGGGTCTGTGAGACCCAGTACTTC.

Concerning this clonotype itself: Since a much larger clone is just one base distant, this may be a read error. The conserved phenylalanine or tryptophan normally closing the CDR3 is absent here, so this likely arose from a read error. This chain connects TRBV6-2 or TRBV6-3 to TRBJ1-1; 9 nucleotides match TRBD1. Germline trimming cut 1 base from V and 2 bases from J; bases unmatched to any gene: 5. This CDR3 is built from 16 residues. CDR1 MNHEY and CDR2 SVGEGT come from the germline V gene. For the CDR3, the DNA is TGTGCCAGCAGTTACTATCCGGGACAGGGAAACACTGAAGCTTTCCTT. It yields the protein CASSYYPGQGNTEAFL.

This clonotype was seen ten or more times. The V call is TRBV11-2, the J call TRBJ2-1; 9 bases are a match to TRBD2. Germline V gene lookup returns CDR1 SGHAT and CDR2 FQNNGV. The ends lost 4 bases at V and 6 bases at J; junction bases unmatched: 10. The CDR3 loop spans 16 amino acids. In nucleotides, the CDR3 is TGTGCCAGCAGCTCCTGGACTAGCGAGAACCCCAATGAGCAGTTCTTC. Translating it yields CASSSWTSENPNEQFF.

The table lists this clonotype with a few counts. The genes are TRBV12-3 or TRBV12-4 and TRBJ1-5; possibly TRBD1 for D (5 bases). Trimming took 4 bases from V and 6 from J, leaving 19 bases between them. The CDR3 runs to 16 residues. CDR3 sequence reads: CASSSVGRGGSQPQHF. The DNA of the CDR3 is TGTGCCAGCAGTTCCGTGGGTAGGGGCGGCAGTCAGCCCCAGCATTTT.

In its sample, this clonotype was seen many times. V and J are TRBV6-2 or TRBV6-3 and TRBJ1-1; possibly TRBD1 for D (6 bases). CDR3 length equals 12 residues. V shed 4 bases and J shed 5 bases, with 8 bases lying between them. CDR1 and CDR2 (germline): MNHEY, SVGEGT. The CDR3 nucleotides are TGTGCCAGCAGTTGGGGGCGTACTGAAGCTTTCTTT. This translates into CASSWGRTEAFF.

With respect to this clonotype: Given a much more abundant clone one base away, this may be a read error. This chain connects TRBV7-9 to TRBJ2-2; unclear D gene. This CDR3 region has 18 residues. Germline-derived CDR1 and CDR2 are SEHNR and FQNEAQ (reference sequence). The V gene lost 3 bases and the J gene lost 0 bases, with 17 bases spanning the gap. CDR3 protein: CASSFPLFQVSNTGELFF. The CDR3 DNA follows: TGTGCCAGCAGCTTTCCCCTTTTTCAGGTGTCGAACACCGGGGAGCTGTTTTTT.

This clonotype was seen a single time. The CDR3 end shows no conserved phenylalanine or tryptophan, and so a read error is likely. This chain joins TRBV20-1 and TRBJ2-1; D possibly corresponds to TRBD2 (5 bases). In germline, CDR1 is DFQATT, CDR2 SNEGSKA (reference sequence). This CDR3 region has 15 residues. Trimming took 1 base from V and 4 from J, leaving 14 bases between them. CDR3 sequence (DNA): TGCAGTGCTAGAGTCGGGGTCCCCGGATACAATGAGCAGTTCTCC. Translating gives CSARVGVPGYNEQFS.

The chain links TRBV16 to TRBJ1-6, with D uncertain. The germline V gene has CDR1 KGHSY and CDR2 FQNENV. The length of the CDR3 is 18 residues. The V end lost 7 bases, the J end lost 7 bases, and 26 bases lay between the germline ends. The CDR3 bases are TGTGCCAGCAACCCTGAGCTTCGGCAACGACACGTAAATTCACCCCTCCACTTT. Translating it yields CASNPELRQRHVNSPLHF.

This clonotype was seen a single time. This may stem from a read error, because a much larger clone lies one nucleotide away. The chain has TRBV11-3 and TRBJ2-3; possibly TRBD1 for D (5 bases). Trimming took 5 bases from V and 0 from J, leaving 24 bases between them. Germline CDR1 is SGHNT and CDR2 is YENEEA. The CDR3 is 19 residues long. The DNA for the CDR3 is TGTGCCAGCAGCCGCTGTGGCGAAACAAAGGGGTCAAGCACAGATACGCAGTATTTT. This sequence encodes CASSRCGETKGSSTDTQYF.

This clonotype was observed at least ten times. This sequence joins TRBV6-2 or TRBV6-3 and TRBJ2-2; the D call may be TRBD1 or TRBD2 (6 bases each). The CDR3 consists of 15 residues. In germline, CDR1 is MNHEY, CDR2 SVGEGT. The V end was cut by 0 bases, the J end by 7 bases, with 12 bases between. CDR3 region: CASSYSGGEFGELFF. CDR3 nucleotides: TGTGCCAGCAGTTACTCCGGGGGCGAGTTCGGGGAGCTGTTTTTT.

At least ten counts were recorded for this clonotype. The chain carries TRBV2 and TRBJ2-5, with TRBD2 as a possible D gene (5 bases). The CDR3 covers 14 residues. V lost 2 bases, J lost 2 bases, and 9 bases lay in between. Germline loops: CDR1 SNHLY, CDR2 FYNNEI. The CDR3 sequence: CASSESPGQETQYF. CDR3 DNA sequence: TGTGCCAGCAGTGAAAGTCCGGGGCAAGAGACCCAGTACTTC.

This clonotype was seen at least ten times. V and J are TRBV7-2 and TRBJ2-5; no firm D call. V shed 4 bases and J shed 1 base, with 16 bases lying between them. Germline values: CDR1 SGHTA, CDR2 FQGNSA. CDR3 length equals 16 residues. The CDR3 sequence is CASSSWTDPPQETQYF. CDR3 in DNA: TGTGCCAGCAGCTCTTGGACGGATCCACCCCAAGAGACCCAGTACTTC.

CDR3: CAWSALSSYNSPLHF. As DNA, the CDR3 is TGTGCCTGGAGTGCGTTAAGCTCCTATAATTCACCCCTCCACTTT. The chain is built from TRBV30 and TRBJ1-6; D unclear. Per germline, CDR1 GTSNPN and CDR2 SVGIG (reference sequence). The CDR3 totals 15 residues. V lost 1 base, J lost 0 bases, and 7 bases lay in between.

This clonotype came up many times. The CDR3 coding sequence is TGTGCCAGCAGCTTGGCCTTGGCTAGCGTACTCAGTGAGCAGTTCTTC. Encoded protein: CASSLALASVLSEQFF. The V and J genes are TRBV5-4 and TRBJ2-1; weak D call: TRBD2 (6 bases). The CDR3 has 16 amino acids. Germline-derived CDR1 and CDR2 are SGHNT and YYREEE (reference sequence). Trimming shortened V by 0 bases and J by 9 bases, and 19 bases separated the two germline ends.